These 30 T cell receptor beta chains were sequenced from one sample in a study of blood T cell dynamics during melanoma immunotherapy. Produced via immunoSEQ multiplex PCR; TCRdb's table is partial and in-frame only. Among some 8,200 clones, more than 75% were seen once, and the ten largest hold 2% to 2.5%. Time point given: week 3, after first cycle of checkpoint inhibitor. The sample was blood, taken from a patient treated with checkpoint blockade. Receptors were obtained from a human donor with melanoma.

The chain carries TRBV27 and TRBJ2-5; D is uncertain. The DNA end favors TRBJ2-7, so the J call may be wrong. There are 13 residues in the CDR3. Germline lookup yields CDR1 MNHEY and CDR2 SMNVEV (reference sequence). The CDR3 nucleotides read TGTGCCAGCAGTTTATGGACCGGTTACGAGCAGTACTTC. This codes for CASSLWTGYEQYF.

The rearrangement joins TRBV18 to TRBJ1-1; no firm D call. This CDR3 spans 14 amino acids. The germline V gene encodes CDR1 KGHSH and CDR2 LQKENI. V shed 3 bases and J shed 1 base, with 9 bases lying between them. The CDR3 DNA follows: TGTGCCAGCTCACCGGGGAGCCGGAACACTGAAGCTTTCTTT. Translation gives CASSPGSRNTEAFF.

The chain uses TRBV6-6 and TRBJ2-3, with 11 nucleotides matching TRBD2. This CDR3 spans 13 amino acids. CDR1 is MNHNY, CDR2 SVGAGI, per germline (reference sequence). After removal of 6 bases from V and 6 bases from J, the junction contained 2 bases not matched to a gene. The CDR3 spells CASSIAGGDTQYF. CDR3 bases: TGTGCCAGCAGCATAGCGGGAGGGGATACGCAGTATTTT.

The chain links TRBV5-5 to TRBJ1-5; D gene uncertain. CDR3 length: 14 amino acids. Germline V lookup: CDR1 SGHKS, CDR2 YYEKEE (reference sequence). The V end was cut by 3 bases, the J end by 5 bases, with 12 bases between. The DNA of the CDR3 is TGTGCCAGCAGCTCACCGGGCTCGGATCAGCCCCAGCATTTT. Translating gives CASSSPGSDQPQHF.

The chain joins TRBV28 to TRBJ1-5; tentatively, D is TRBD1 (5 bases). This CDR3 contains 15 residues. Looked up from germline, CDR1 is MDHEN and CDR2 is SYDVKM. V shed 7 bases and J shed 4 bases, with 17 bases lying between them. CDR3 bases: TGTGCCAGCACTCGAGTAGACAGATCGAATCAGCCCCAGCATTTT. Its translation is CASTRVDRSNQPQHF.

The chain has TRBV28 and TRBJ2-6; 7 nucleotides match TRBD1. The germline V gene has CDR1 MDHEN and CDR2 SYDVKM. V trimming: 6 bases; J trimming: 0 bases; junction bases outside the gene matches: 14. This CDR3 comprises 19 residues. The chain's CDR3 is CASRTARQGSRSGANVLTF. The CDR3 bases are TGTGCCAGCAGAACCGCTCGACAGGGTTCCCGCTCTGGGGCCAACGTCCTGACTTTC.

V and J are TRBV6-5 and TRBJ1-1; TRBD1 matches at 7 bases. This CDR3 spans 14 amino acids. CDR1 and CDR2 (germline): MNHEY, SVGAGI. J lost 4 bases, V lost 6 bases, and 8 bases had no gene match. CDR3 sequence (DNA): TGTGCCAGCAGACAGGGGCTGAAAAGCACTGAAGCTTTCTTT. This sequence encodes CASRQGLKSTEAFF.

The genes are TRBV4-2 and TRBJ2-7; 9 positions agree with TRBD1. After removal of 3 bases from V and 1 base from J, the junction contained 4 bases not matched to a gene. The germline V gene has CDR1 LGHNA and CDR2 YNFKEQ. The CDR3 runs 15 residues. CDR3 loop: CASSHPGQGSYEQYF. In DNA form, the CDR3 reads TGTGCCAGCAGCCATCCGGGACAGGGATCCTACGAGCAGTACTTC.

This clone was seen just once. This chain links TRBV11-2 with TRBJ1-4, with TRBD1 identical over 11 bases. The junction had 5 bases not matched to a gene; V was cut back by 4 bases and J by 7 bases. The CDR3 runs to 15 residues. The V gene's germline CDR1 is SGHAT and CDR2 FQNNGV. The CDR3, as DNA: TGTGCCAGCAGCTCGGGACAGGGGGGCGGTGAAAAACTGTTTTTT. Protein: CASSSGQGGGEKLFF.

The chain uses TRBV6-5 and TRBJ1-6; D is perhaps TRBD1 (6 bases). The CDR3 runs to 15 residues. Germline CDR1 MNHEY, CDR2 SVGAGI. Trimming stripped 6 bases from V and 6 bases from J, with 15 bases between. CDR3 nucleotide sequence: TGTGCCAGCAGCATTCTGCAGGGGAGTAATTCACCCCTCCACTTT. Translation gives CASSILQGSNSPLHF.

The chain is built from TRBV11-2 and TRBJ2-7; 7 bases are shared with TRBD2. Germline-derived CDR1 and CDR2 are SGHAT and FQNNGV. The CDR3 sequence is 15 residues long. After removal of 5 bases from V and 2 bases from J, the junction contained 9 bases not matched to a gene. In nucleotides, the CDR3 is TGTGCCAGCAGCCCCCAACGGGGGGTCCCCTACGAGCAGTACTTC. This sequence encodes CASSPQRGVPYEQYF.

The chain has TRBV4-2 and TRBJ2-3; D possibly uses TRBD1 or TRBD2 (6 bases each). Trimming took off 1 base at V and 4 bases at J, with 15 bases between the two ends. This CDR3 comprises 16 residues. Germline CDR1 reads LGHNA; CDR2 reads YNFKEQ. The CDR3 protein is CASSQGMGGSADTQYF. The CDR3, as DNA: TGTGCCAGCAGCCAAGGGATGGGGGGCTCCGCAGATACGCAGTATTTT.

The rearrangement links TRBV4-3 to TRBJ2-7; 10 positions agree with TRBD2. CDR3 size: 14 residues. V lost 6 bases and J lost 2; bases outside the gene matches: 4. The germline V gene has CDR1 LGHNA and CDR2 YSLEER. The CDR3 region is CASSSSGGPYEQYF. DNA of the CDR3: TGCGCCAGCAGTTCTAGCGGGGGCCCCTACGAGCAGTACTTC.

The V gene is TRBV29-1, the J gene TRBJ2-7; possibly TRBD1 for D (6 bases). The germline V gene has CDR1 SQVTM and CDR2 ANQGSEA. With 3 bases removed from V and 6 bases from J, the gap between germline ends came to 12 bases. The CDR3 contains 12 residues. The CDR3 loop is CSVDAQGREQYF. The CDR3 DNA sequence: TGCAGCGTTGACGCACAGGGTCGCGAGCAGTACTTC.

V and J are TRBV29-1 and TRBJ1-5; possibly TRBD1 for D (5 bases). V dropped 8 bases and J dropped 1 base, with 12 bases sitting between them. Germline V gene lookup returns CDR1 SQVTM and CDR2 ANQGSEA. This CDR3 contains 13 residues. The CDR3 DNA reads as TGCAGCTTTTCGAGGGGAAGCAATCAGCCCCAGCATTTT. It encodes CSFSRGSNQPQHF. The entire variable domain, with the rest obtained from reference TRBV29-1 and TRBJ1-5, is as follows: SAVISQKPSRDICQRGTSLTIQCQVDSQVTMMFWYRQQPGQSLTLIATANQGSEATYESGFVIDKFPISRPNLTFSTLTVSNMSPEDSSIYLCSFSRGSNQPQHFGDGTRLSIL.

The chain employs TRBV12-5 and TRBJ1-5, with TRBD1 identical over 9 bases. The CDR3 is made up of 14 amino acids. Trimming took 5 bases from V and 11 from J; bases not matched to a gene: 10. Germline CDR1 is LGHNT and CDR2 is FRNRAP. The CDR3 coding sequence is TGTGCTAGTGGTCAGACCGGGACAGGGCGTGCCCAGCATTTT. Its translation is CASGQTGTGRAQHF.

V is TRBV2 and J is TRBJ1-5; D unresolved. Germline values: CDR1 SNHLY, CDR2 FYNNEI. The length of the CDR3 is 15 residues. With 4 bases removed from V and 3 bases from J, the gap between germline ends came to 13 bases. The CDR3 DNA reads TGTGCCAGCAGTGGGACGGCATTCGACAATCAGCCCCAGCATTTT. Amino acids: CASSGTAFDNQPQHF.

The rearrangement uses TRBV30 and TRBJ2-7, with 9 bases identical to TRBD2. CDR1 is GTSNPN, CDR2 SVGIG, per germline (reference sequence). The V and J ends lost 3 bases and 3 bases, in that order; junction bases with no gene match: 6. The CDR3 is made up of 14 amino acids. The CDR3 coding sequence is TGTGCCTGGAGAGCGGGGGGCGATTTCTACGAGCAGTACTTC. Translated, it gives CAWRAGGDFYEQYF.

The gene calls are TRBV5-6 and TRBJ2-1; 13 bases match TRBD2. Germline values: CDR1 SGHDT, CDR2 YYEEEE. The trim removed 2 bases at V and 5 bases at J, leaving 1 base unmatched. The CDR3 consists of 15 residues. The CDR3 here is CASSLLAGGNNEQFF. CDR3 bases: TGTGCCAGCAGCTTACTAGCGGGGGGGAACAATGAGCAGTTCTTC. The entire variable domain, with the rest obtained from reference TRBV5-6 and TRBJ2-1, is as follows: DAGVTQSPTHLIKTRGQQVTLRCSPKSGHDTVSWYQQALGQGPQFIFQYYEEEERQRGNFPDRFSGHQFPNYSSELNVNALLLGDSALYLCASSLLAGGNNEQFFGPGTRLTVL.

V usage is TRBV7-3 and J usage is TRBJ2-5; 7 bases map to TRBD2. Germline loops: CDR1 SGHTA, CDR2 FQGTGA. V gave up 1 base and J gave up 1 base; unmatched junction bases: 0. The CDR3 has 14 residues. The CDR3 sequence is CASSLRTSQETQYF. The DNA for the CDR3 is TGTGCCAGCAGCTTAAGGACTAGCCAAGAGACCCAGTACTTC.

This chain links TRBV6-5 with TRBJ2-7, with TRBD2 identical over 9 bases. CDR1 and CDR2 (germline): MNHEY, SVGAGI. The length of the CDR3 is 13 residues. Trimming at V came to 8 bases and at J to 2 bases, leaving 4 bases not matched to a gene. This chain's CDR3 is CASGASGAYEQYF. Here the CDR3 DNA reads TGTGCCAGCGGGGCTAGCGGGGCCTACGAGCAGTACTTC.

V gene TRBV5-5 combines with J gene TRBJ2-7; 7 bases match TRBD1. This CDR3 comprises 13 residues. Trimming took 1 base from V and 4 from J; bases not matched to a gene: 2. Per germline, CDR1 SGHKS and CDR2 YYEKEE (reference sequence). The DNA of the CDR3 is TGTGCCAGCAGCTTGACAGGGGAATACGAGCAGTACTTC. Translation: CASSLTGEYEQYF.

This chain links TRBV5-4 with TRBJ2-5; D is uncertain. Trimming removed 0 bases at V and 11 bases at J, with 11 bases between. The CDR3 length is 12 residues. Germline V CDR1 and CDR2: SGHNT, YYREEE (reference sequence). CDR3 DNA sequence: TGTGCCAGCAGCTTGGGGACGGTTGAGCAGTACTTC. Translated: CASSLGTVEQYF.

The chain recombines TRBV4-1 with TRBJ2-5; TRBD1 agrees at 8 bases. The tail of the sequence fits TRBJ2-7 better, so the J call may be wrong. The CDR3 has 16 residues. The germline V gene has CDR1 MGHRA and CDR2 YSYEKL. CDR3 DNA: TGCGCCAGCAGCCAAGGACAGGGGCCCCTAGCCTACGAGCAGTACTTC. Its protein product is CASSQGQGPLAYEQYF.

This chain joins TRBV7-3 and TRBJ2-7, with D maybe TRBD1 (5 bases). CDR1 is SGHTA, CDR2 FQGTGA, per germline. The germline V and J ends were trimmed by 5 bases and 0 bases, with 8 bases remaining between them. The CDR3 has 13 residues. In nucleotides, the CDR3 is TGTGCCAGCAGCCCAGACAGCTCCTACGAGCAGTACTTC. This codes for CASSPDSSYEQYF.

The chain uses TRBV18 and TRBJ1-1; D perhaps matches TRBD1 (5 bases). The CDR3 length is 14 residues. The germline V gene encodes CDR1 KGHSH and CDR2 LQKENI. V was pared by 4 bases and J by 0 bases, with 9 bases between. CDR3 coding DNA: TGTGCCAGCTCACGGGCGGGGGTGAACACTGAAGCTTTCTTT. Amino acid sequence: CASSRAGVNTEAFF.

This sequence joins TRBV4-1 and TRBJ2-7; perhaps TRBD2 as D (6 bases). The V and J ends lost 0 bases and 4 bases respectively, with 13 bases between them. Germline V gives CDR1 MGHRA, CDR2 YSYEKL. CDR3 length equals 15 residues. The CDR3 loop reads CASSQDGGAAYEQYF. For the CDR3, the DNA is TGCGCCAGCAGCCAAGACGGGGGAGCCGCGTACGAGCAGTACTTC.

The chain has TRBV6-1 and TRBJ1-1; D is uncertain. Germline CDR1 is MNHNS and CDR2 is SASEGT. The ends were cut back, 6 bases at V and 3 bases at J, with 17 bases in the middle. This CDR3 has 15 residues. The CDR3, as DNA: TGTGCCAGCAGAGGACCTTTCGTTTATGACACTGAAGCTTTCTTT. Protein sequence: CASRGPFVYDTEAFF.

V usage is TRBV19 and J usage is TRBJ1-1; 7 nucleotides match TRBD1. This CDR3 is 13 amino acids long. Trimming removed 8 bases from V and 1 base from J; junction bases left unmatched: 4. From germline, CDR1 is LNHDA and CDR2 SQIVND (reference sequence). As DNA, the CDR3 is TGTGCCAGTTACGACAGGGAGAACACTGAAGCTTTCTTT. Amino acids: CASYDRENTEAFF.

The chain couples TRBV6-5 to TRBJ2-7; D perhaps matches TRBD1 (6 bases). This CDR3 comprises 12 residues. Per the germline V gene, CDR1 is MNHEY and CDR2 is SVGAGI. Trimming shortened V by 4 bases and J by 5 bases, and 9 bases separated the two germline ends. CDR3 loop: CASSFSGDEQYF. The CDR3 coding sequence is TGTGCCAGCAGTTTCTCAGGGGACGAGCAGTACTTC.